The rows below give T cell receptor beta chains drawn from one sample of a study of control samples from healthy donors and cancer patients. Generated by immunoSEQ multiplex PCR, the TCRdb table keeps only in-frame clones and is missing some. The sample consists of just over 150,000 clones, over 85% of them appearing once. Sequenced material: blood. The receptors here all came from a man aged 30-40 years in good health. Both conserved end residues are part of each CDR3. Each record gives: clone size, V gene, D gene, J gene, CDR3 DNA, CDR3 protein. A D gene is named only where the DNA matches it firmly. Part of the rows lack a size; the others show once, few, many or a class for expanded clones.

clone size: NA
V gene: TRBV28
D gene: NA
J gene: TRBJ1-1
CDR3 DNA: TGTGCCAGCAACCGGGTCAGTAGGACTGAAGCTTTCTTT
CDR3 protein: CASNRVSRTEAFF

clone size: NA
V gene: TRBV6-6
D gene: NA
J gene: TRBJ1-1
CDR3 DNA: TGTGCCAGCAGTTACACAGGTAGTGTTTTCTTT
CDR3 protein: CASSYTGSVFF

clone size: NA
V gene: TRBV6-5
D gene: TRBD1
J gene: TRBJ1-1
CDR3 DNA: TGTGCCAGCAGTTACCAGACAGGGCGCACTGAAGCTTTCTTT
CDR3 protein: CASSYQTGRTEAFF

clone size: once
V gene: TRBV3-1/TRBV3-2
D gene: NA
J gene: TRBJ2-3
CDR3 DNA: TGTGCCAGCTCTCAGCCACGGGGGACTTCTAGCACAGATACGCAGTATTTT
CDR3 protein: CASSQPRGTSSTDTQYF

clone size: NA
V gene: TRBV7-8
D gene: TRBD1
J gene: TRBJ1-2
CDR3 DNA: TGTGCCAGCAGCCCAGAGGGGGACAGGAAACACTATGGCTACACCTTC
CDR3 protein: CASSPEGDRKHYGYTF

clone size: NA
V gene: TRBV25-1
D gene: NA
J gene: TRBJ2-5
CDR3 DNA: TGTGCCAGCAGTGAATGGGGGGGGGCCCGTGGAGAGACCCAGTACTTC
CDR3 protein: CASSEWGGARGETQYF

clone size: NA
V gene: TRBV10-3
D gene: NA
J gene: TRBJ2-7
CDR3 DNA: TGTGCCACACAGGGTATCGCCACCTACGAGCAGTACTTC
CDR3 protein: CATQGIATYEQYF

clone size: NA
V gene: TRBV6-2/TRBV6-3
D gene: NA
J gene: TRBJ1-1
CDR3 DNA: TGTGCCAGCAGTGCGGTAATGAACACTGAAGCTTTCTTT
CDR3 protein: CASSAVMNTEAFF

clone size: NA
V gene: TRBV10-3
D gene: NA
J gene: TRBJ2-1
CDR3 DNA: TGTGCCATCAGAGGTAGTGGGGCTGATGAGCAGTTCTTC
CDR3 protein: CAIRGSGADEQFF

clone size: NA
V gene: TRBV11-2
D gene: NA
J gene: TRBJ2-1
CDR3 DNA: TGTGCCAGCAGCTTAGGTCTAGTCCATGAGCAGTTCTTC
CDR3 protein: CASSLGLVHEQFF

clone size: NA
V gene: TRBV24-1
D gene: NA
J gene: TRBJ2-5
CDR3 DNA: TGTGCCACCAGTACCGGGGGAAGGACCCAGTACTTC
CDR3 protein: CATSTGGRTQYF

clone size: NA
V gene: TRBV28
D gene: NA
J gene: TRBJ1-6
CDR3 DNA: TGTGCCAGCAGTTCGCCGGCAGGGACCTCTTTCCCCCTCCACTTT
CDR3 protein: CASSSPAGTSFPLHF

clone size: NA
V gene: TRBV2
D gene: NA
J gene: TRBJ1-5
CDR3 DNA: TGTGCCAGCGGCCCCACCCGGGAGGAAAGAGCCCAGCATTTT
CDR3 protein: CASGPTREERAQHF

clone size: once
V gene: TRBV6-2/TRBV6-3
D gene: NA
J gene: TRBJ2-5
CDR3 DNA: TGTGCCAGCAGTTACTCCCTAGGCAGGCCTACTAAAGAGACCCAGTACTTC
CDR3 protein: CASSYSLGRPTKETQYF

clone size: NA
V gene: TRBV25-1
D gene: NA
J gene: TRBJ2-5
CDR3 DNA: TGTGCCAGCAGTGAAAATCGGGCCTCCGGAGAGACCCAGTACTTC
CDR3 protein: CASSENRASGETQYF

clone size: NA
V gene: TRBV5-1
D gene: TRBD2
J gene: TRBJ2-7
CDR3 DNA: TGCGCCAGCAGCTTGGCCGAGGGGCCAGGACTAGCGACCTACGAGCAGTACTTC
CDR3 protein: CASSLAEGPGLATYEQYF